A selection of T cell receptor beta chains follows, all from one sample in a study of long-term antiretroviral therapy in people with HIV. Generated by immunoSEQ multiplex PCR, the TCRdb table keeps only in-frame clones and is missing some. The table records more than 45,000 clones, about 80% of them present only once. The source was unsorted PBMCs, collected 0.8 years after starting antiretroviral therapy. The receptors stem from a woman aged 18 to 35 with HIV. CDR3s include the opening cysteine and the closing phenylalanine or tryptophan. D genes are given only for firm matches. Size values are once, few and many counts, or a class for expanded clones, and some rows have none.

TRBJ2-1 . TRBV11-2 . CASSLGTTSSLYNEQFF TGTGCCAGCAGCTTGGGCACCACTAGCAGCCTTTACAATGAGCAGTTCTTC
TRBJ2-1 . TRBV28 . CASSFPANEQFF TGTGCCAGCAGTTTTCCGGCCAATGAGCAGTTCTTC
TRBJ2-1 TRBD2 TRBV28 once CASMRGRGLYNEQFF TGTGCCAGCATGCGCGGGAGAGGGTTGTACAATGAGCAGTTCTTC
TRBJ2-2 . TRBV28 . CASSFSPGEAGELFF TGTGCCAGCAGTTTTTCGCCGGGGGAGGCCGGGGAGCTGTTTTTT
TRBJ1-2 . TRBV28 . CASTQSGIGGYTF TGTGCCAGCACCCAGTCGGGGATCGGGGGCTACACCTTC
TRBJ1-4 . TRBV7-9 . CASSYSGTGNEKLFF TGTGCCAGCAGCTACTCTGGGACCGGGAATGAAAAACTGTTTTTT
TRBJ1-1 . TRBV5-4 . CASSLEQGNTEAFF TGTGCCAGCAGCTTGGAGCAGGGCAACACTGAAGCTTTCTTT
TRBJ2-7 . TRBV2 few CASFWGLGYF TGTGCCAGCTTTTGGGGACTTGGGTACTTC
TRBJ2-3 . TRBV19 . CASSDRSRRPTDTQYF TGTGCCAGTAGCGACCGTTCACGGCGACCTACAGATACGCAGTATTTT
TRBJ2-7 TRBD1 TRBV5-6 . CASSLVGGDRVGNYEQYF TGTGCCAGCAGCTTAGTGGGGGGGGACAGGGTGGGTAACTACGAGCAGTACTTC
TRBJ2-2 . TRBV7-9 . CASSPRTGKGSGELFF TGTGCCAGCAGCCCACGGACCGGGAAAGGTTCGGGGGAGCTGTTTTTT
TRBJ2-2 . TRBV6-1 . CASSATDGTGELFF TGTGCCAGCAGTGCTACAGACGGGACCGGGGAGCTGTTTTTT
TRBJ1-1 TRBD1 TRBV9 . CASSATGVGTEAFF TGTGCCAGCAGCGCGACAGGGGTCGGGACTGAAGCTTTCTTT
TRBJ2-1 . TRBV7-2 . CASSLGGGGAYNEQFF TGTGCCAGCAGCCTAGGGGGGGGCGGGGCGTACAATGAGCAGTTCTTC
TRBJ1-1 TRBD1 TRBV27 . CASTPGGQRPISEAFF TGTGCCAGCACCCCTGGGGGACAGCGACCCATCTCTGAAGCTTTCTTT
TRBJ2-7 TRBD2 TRBV6-6 . CASSPGGSGSYEQYF TGTGCCAGCAGTCCGGGGGGTAGCGGCTCCTACGAGCAGTACTTC
TRBJ2-1 TRBD1 TRBV7-4 . CASSPRDRGYNEQFF TGTGCCAGCAGCCCCCGGGACAGGGGCTACAATGAGCAGTTCTTC
TRBJ1-4 . TRBV5-1 . CASQPGPNEKLFF TGCGCCAGCCAACCGGGACCCAATGAAAAACTGTTTTTT
TRBJ2-7 . TRBV7-9 once CASSLVGARDEQYF TGTGCCAGCAGCTTAGTAGGGGCTCGGGACGAGCAGTACTTC
TRBJ1-2 . TRBV14 few CASSQDRSYGYTF TGTGCCAGCAGCCAAGATCGATCCTATGGCTACACCTTC
TRBJ1-5 . TRBV6-6 . CASSYSRGRAPQHF TGTGCCAGCAGTTACTCGCGTGGCAGGGCGCCCCAGCATTTT
TRBJ2-7 TRBD2 TRBV28 . CSSGTGYEQYF TGCTCTAGCGGGACGGGTTACGAGCAGTACTTC
TRBJ2-2 . TRBV6-5 . CASRGSGELFF TGTGCCAGCAGGGGATCCGGGGAGCTGTTTTTT
TRBJ1-4 . TRBV7-8 . CASSLASVPEKLFF TGTGCCAGCAGCTTAGCTTCCGTCCCTGAAAAACTGTTTTTT
TRBJ1-2 . TRBV28 . CASRYSLNYGYTF TGTGCCAGCAGGTACAGCCTTAACTATGGCTACACCTTC
TRBJ1-5 . TRBV5-5 . CASSSDMGRNQPQHF TGTGCCAGCAGCTCCGATATGGGGAGAAATCAGCCCCAGCATTTT
TRBJ1-1 . TRBV19 . CASSIGPDRNTEAFF TGTGCCAGTAGTATCGGGCCCGACCGGAACACTGAAGCTTTCTTT
TRBJ2-7 TRBD2 TRBV19 . CAPPLREGRVYEQYF TGTGCCCCCCCCTTGAGGGAGGGCCGGGTTTACGAGCAGTACTTC
TRBJ2-1 TRBD2 TRBV7-3 . CASSLSGSGPHNEQFF TGTGCCAGCAGCTTAAGTGGTAGCGGGCCCCACAATGAGCAGTTCTTC
TRBJ2-7 . TRBV19 . CASSEPGLTLYEQYF TGTGCCAGTAGTGAGCCGGGACTCACCCTCTACGAGCAGTACTTC
TRBJ2-5 TRBD1 TRBV7-9 . CASSLWTGETQYF TGTGCCAGCAGCCTATGGACAGGGGAGACCCAGTACTTC
TRBJ2-2 . TRBV7-2 . CASSLGGRDNIPGELFF TGTGCCAGCAGCTTAGGGGGAAGGGACAACATTCCCGGGGAGCTGTTTTTT
TRBJ2-3 . TRBV19 . CASSWDLRNRRGNTQYF TGTGCCAGTAGTTGGGACCTCCGGAACAGACGCGGTAATACGCAGTATTTT
TRBJ2-7 . TRBV6-6 once CASSLLILSYEQYF TGTGCCAGCAGCCTACTAATTCTCTCCTACGAGCAGTACTTC
TRBJ2-2 TRBD2 TRBV7-2 . CASSLGAGGLNTGELFF TGTGCCAGCAGCTTAGGGGCGGGGGGCTTGAACACCGGGGAGCTGTTTTTT
TRBJ2-7 . TRBV18 . CASSPPWGVTPQGQYF TGTGCCAGCTCACCGCCCTGGGGCGTAACTCCGCAAGGGCAGTACTTC